This paragraph covers one T cell receptor (beta chain) sequence. No antigen is known for it. This sample was included in a study of T cell responses to AZD1222 COVID-19 vaccine. Study-level results: Baseline antibody screening turned up just five to seven seropositive AZD1222 recipients. Sampled repertoires all dated from after the peak T cell response. The donor group comprised mostly white British people and more females; the analysis possibly underestimated clonal diversity.

The CDR3 runs to 16 residues. V gave up 5 bases and J gave up 0 bases, with 16 bases separating them. Germline loops: CDR1 SEHNR, CDR2 FQNEAQ (reference sequence). Measured with immunoSEQ multiplex PCR; TCRdb has only the in-frame clones, and not every one. Of 110,000 or so clones listed, around 84% are singletons. This chain uses TRBV7-9 with TRBJ1-2; D may be TRBD1 (5 bases). The TCR sequence derives from an adult who received the AZD1222 COVID-19 vaccine. Material: peripheral blood, obtained 28 days after the second AZD1222 dose. CDR3: CASSIGSRETNYGYTF. The CDR3 DNA reads TGTGCCAGCAGCATAGGATCCAGGGAAACTAACTATGGCTACACCTTC.